Listed here are 27 T cell receptor beta chains from one sample, sequenced in a study of cytotoxic CD8 clonotypes in ibrutinib-treated CLL. The protocol was immunoSEQ multiplex PCR, while the TCRdb copy is restricted to in-frame clones and leaves out a portion. The sample lists about 30,000 clones, less than 75% occurring once. The sequencing here drew on PBMCs, taken before ibrutinib treatment. The receptors shown here come from a human donor with chronic lymphocytic leukemia.

The V gene is TRBV27, the J gene TRBJ2-7, with D possibly matching TRBD1 (6 bases). The CDR3 totals 14 residues. V was pared by 3 bases and J by 3 bases, with 12 bases between. Germline values: CDR1 MNHEY, CDR2 SMNVEV (reference sequence). CDR3 protein: CASSFRGRGYEQYF. In nucleotides, the CDR3 is TGTGCCAGCAGTTTTAGGGGCAGGGGCTACGAGCAGTACTTC.

The rearrangement links TRBV6-5 to TRBJ2-2; a weak D match, TRBD2 (5 bases). Germline V CDR1 and CDR2: MNHEY, SVGAGI. V was pared by 6 bases and J by 6 bases, with 8 bases between. This CDR3 has 12 amino acids. The CDR3 protein is CASSRGSGELFF. The CDR3 nucleotides read TGTGCCAGCAGCCGCGGGTCCGGGGAGCTGTTTTTT.

The gene calls are TRBV29-1 and TRBJ1-1; D unclear. Germline CDR1 reads SQVTM; CDR2 reads ANQGSEA. The CDR3 has 15 amino acids. Trimming cost V 4 bases and J 0 bases, with 15 bases left between them. CDR3 nucleotides: TGCAGCGTTGCACGGACGGCAGTGCTGAACACTGAAGCTTTCTTT. It encodes CSVARTAVLNTEAFF.

This clone was seen only a few times. V gene TRBV20-1 combines with J gene TRBJ2-1; D not certain. Trimming shortened V by 4 bases and J by 6 bases, and 7 bases separated the two germline ends. CDR1 is DFQATT and CDR2 is SNEGSKA in the germline V gene (reference sequence). The CDR3 loop spans 11 amino acids. DNA of the CDR3: TGCAGTGCTAAAGGTGGCAATGAGCAGTTCTTC. Encoded protein: CSAKGGNEQFF.

This clone was observed a few times. The chain uses TRBV2 and TRBJ2-7; perhaps TRBD1 as D (5 bases). Germline values: CDR1 SNHLY, CDR2 FYNNEI. The CDR3 extends over 13 amino acids. The V gene lost 6 bases and the J gene lost 3 bases, with 12 bases spanning the gap. This chain's CDR3 is CASRPSTDYEQYF. The CDR3 region has the DNA TGTGCCAGCAGACCCTCGACAGACTACGAGCAGTACTTC.

Only a few counts were recorded for this clone. The chain employs TRBV23-1 and TRBJ2-1; D gene ambiguous. TRBV23-1 is noted as an ORF with a role that remains uncertain. CDR3 size: 16 residues. Trimming shortened V by 4 bases and J by 3 bases, and 16 bases separated the two germline ends. CDR3 DNA sequence: TGCGCCAGCAGTCTAGCCTCGGCAGTACGCTACAATGAGCAGTTCTTC. Amino acids: CASSLASAVRYNEQFF.

This clone was detected a few times. J is TRBJ2-7 and V is TRBV28; D is perhaps TRBD2 (6 bases). Germline loops: CDR1 MDHEN, CDR2 SYDVKM. The CDR3 consists of 13 residues. V gave up 4 bases and J gave up 4 bases, with 11 bases separating them. The CDR3 region has the DNA TGTGCCAGCAGTTGGACTAAGCGATACGAGCAGTACTTC. Translation gives CASSWTKRYEQYF. Full variable domain (missing parts from reference TRBV28 and TRBJ2-7): DVKVTQSSRYLVKRTGEKVFLECVQDMDHENMFWYRQDPGLGLRLIYFSYDVKMKEKGDIPEGYSVSREKKERFSLILESASTNQTSMYLCASSWTKRYEQYFGPGTRLTVT.

The chain is built from TRBV23-1 and TRBJ1-5, with D perhaps TRBD1 (6 bases). TRBV23-1 is reported as an ORF; its role is uncertain. The V and J ends lost 3 bases and 4 bases respectively, with 13 bases between them. This CDR3 has 15 amino acids. The CDR3 DNA is TGCGCCAGCAGTCAGGGGCAGGGGACGAATCAGCCCCAGCATTTT. Its translation: CASSQGQGTNQPQHF.

J is TRBJ2-5 and V is TRBV20-1; D gene unclear. Germline V CDR1 and CDR2: DFQATT, SNEGSKA (reference sequence). The CDR3 is made up of 10 amino acids. Trimming left V 4 bases short and J 1 base short, with 1 base between. The DNA of the CDR3 is TGCAGTGCTACCCAAGAGACCCAGTACTTC. Translating gives CSATQETQYF.

The gene calls are TRBV4-3 and TRBJ2-3; 7 nucleotides match TRBD1. The CDR3 extends over 14 amino acids. Germline lookup yields CDR1 LGHNA and CDR2 YSLEER. V dropped 6 bases and J dropped 0; count of bases not matched to a gene: 3. The CDR3 DNA reads TGCGCCAGCAGTTACAGGGGTAGCACAGATACGCAGTATTTT. Its translation: CASSYRGSTDTQYF.

The chain combines TRBV2 with TRBJ2-3; 9 positions agree with TRBD2. The CDR3 totals 15 residues. Trimming removed 9 bases from V and 4 bases from J; junction bases left unmatched: 11. Germline assignment: CDR1 SNHLY and CDR2 FYNNEI. The CDR3 nucleotides are TGTGCCAGATGGGCTGGCGGGAGGGCCGCAGATACGCAGTATTTT. Amino acids: CARWAGGRAADTQYF. Together with reference TRBV2 and TRBJ2-3, the CDR3 gives the full variable domain: EPEVTQTPSHQVTQMGQEVILRCVPISNHLYFYWYRQILGQKVEFLVSFYNNEISEKSEIFDDQFSVERPDGSNFTLKIRSTKLEDSAMYFCARWAGGRAADTQYFGPGTRLTVL.

V gene TRBV28 combines with J gene TRBJ2-1, with D unresolved. The CDR3 sequence is 15 residues long. Per the germline V gene, CDR1 is MDHEN and CDR2 is SYDVKM. Trimming took 4 bases from V and 4 from J, leaving 14 bases between them. The CDR3 spells CASSSILWGYNEQFF. In DNA form, the CDR3 reads TGTGCCAGCAGTTCGATCCTATGGGGATACAATGAGCAGTTCTTC.

J is TRBJ2-5 and V is TRBV27; unclear D gene. The CDR3 has 14 amino acids. Germline V lookup: CDR1 MNHEY, CDR2 SMNVEV (reference sequence). The ends were cut back, 0 bases at V and 2 bases at J, with 7 bases in the middle. CDR3 sequence (DNA): TGTGCCAGCAGTTTATCTCGGCGACAAGAGACCCAGTACTTC. Protein product: CASSLSRRQETQYF.

The rearrangement joins TRBV6-1 to TRBJ2-5, with 9 bases fitting TRBD1. This CDR3 has 15 amino acids. From germline, CDR1 is MNHNS and CDR2 SASEGT. The V segment lost 1 base and the J segment 3 bases; nucleotides outside the gene matches: 3. CDR3 in DNA: TGTGCCAGCAGTGAAGTGTGGACAGGGGAAGAGACCCAGTACTTC. Translated: CASSEVWTGEETQYF.

This clone was detected a few times. The chain is built from TRBV9 and TRBJ1-3, with 7 bases fitting TRBD1. The trim removed 3 bases at V and 0 bases at J, leaving 6 bases unmatched. The CDR3 runs 16 residues. CDR1 and CDR2 (germline): SGDLS, YYNGEE. CDR3 protein: CASSAGQRYSGNTIYF. As DNA, the CDR3 is TGTGCCAGCAGCGCGGGACAGCGATACTCTGGAAACACCATATATTTT. Supplemented by reference TRBV9 and TRBJ1-3, the full variable domain reads DSGVTQTPKHLITATGQRVTLRCSPRSGDLSVYWYQQSLDQGLQFLIQYYNGEERAKGNILERFSAQQFPDLHSELNLSSLELGDSALYFCASSAGQRYSGNTIYFGEGSWLTVV.

The chain carries TRBV9 and TRBJ2-3; possibly TRBD1 or TRBD2 for D (6 bases each). CDR3 length equals 16 residues. The V gene's germline CDR1 is SGDLS and CDR2 YYNGEE. The germline V and J ends were trimmed by 0 bases and 0 bases, with 11 bases remaining between them. Written as DNA, the CDR3 is TGTGCCAGCAGCGTAGAGGGGGGACACAGCACAGATACGCAGTATTTT. This sequence encodes CASSVEGGHSTDTQYF.

This clone was observed a single time. The J gene is TRBJ2-5, the V gene TRBV7-8; D gene unclear. The CDR3 loop spans 12 amino acids. CDR1 and CDR2 (germline): SGHVS, FQNEAQ. The V end was cut by 5 bases, the J end by 9 bases, with 13 bases between. Here the CDR3 reads CASSPTSMSQYF. The CDR3 nucleotides read TGTGCCAGCAGCCCTACTTCAATGTCCCAGTACTTC.

The chain recombines TRBV7-6 with TRBJ2-7, with 7 bases that match TRBD1. V dropped 2 bases and J dropped 7; count of bases not matched to a gene: 5. From germline, CDR1 is SGHVS and CDR2 FNYEAQ. CDR3 length: 13 residues. The CDR3 reads CASSLTGEREQYF. CDR3 coding DNA: TGTGCCAGCAGCTTAACAGGGGAGCGAGAGCAGTACTTC.

The genes are TRBV5-1 and TRBJ1-6; D ambiguous. The germline V and J ends were trimmed by 0 bases and 2 bases, with 9 bases remaining between them. Germline V gives CDR1 SGHRS, CDR2 YFSETQ. This CDR3 region has 16 residues. CDR3 amino acids: CASSLVEGPYNSPLHF. The CDR3 DNA follows: TGCGCCAGCAGCTTGGTGGAGGGCCCCTATAATTCACCCCTCCACTTT.

The chain has TRBV27 and TRBJ2-2; D uncertain. The CDR3 runs 15 residues. Germline CDR1 and CDR2: MNHEY and SMNVEV (reference sequence). Between the trimmed V and J ends, which lost 5 bases and 3 bases, there was a span of 13 bases. This chain's CDR3 is CASSGKRPYTGELFF. CDR3 bases: TGTGCCAGCAGTGGCAAGAGGCCGTACACCGGGGAGCTGTTTTTT.

This clone was detected only a few times. The rearrangement joins TRBV10-3 to TRBJ2-6, with D tentatively TRBD2 (6 bases). V was clipped by 2 bases and J by 4 bases, with 12 bases between them. The CDR3 is made up of 16 amino acids. CDR1 ENHRY and CDR2 SYGVKD come from the germline V gene. DNA of the CDR3: TGTGCCATCAGTGAGAACGGGGGACTGGGGGCCAACGTCCTGACTTTC. This gives the protein CAISENGGLGANVLTF.

This clone appeared a few times. The V call is TRBV6-1, the J call TRBJ1-1; D uncertain. There are 11 residues in the CDR3. Germline V gene lookup returns CDR1 MNHNS and CDR2 SASEGT. Trimming pared 5 bases from V and 7 bases from J, leaving 8 bases between. Written as DNA, the CDR3 is TGTGCCAGCAGTATATACATTGAAGCTTTCTTT. Protein sequence: CASSIYIEAFF.

J is TRBJ2-7 and V is TRBV4-1; 8 nucleotides line up with TRBD1. The CDR3 spans 17 residues. Germline V CDR1 and CDR2: MGHRA, YSYEKL. The V segment lost 3 bases and the J segment 2 bases; nucleotides outside the gene matches: 12. For the CDR3, the DNA is TGCGCCAGCAGCCACTTAGGACAGGGTAGGTTTACCTACGAGCAGTACTTC. This sequence encodes CASSHLGQGRFTYEQYF.

This sequence joins TRBV2 and TRBJ2-7, with 10 positions matching TRBD2. The CDR3 is made up of 18 amino acids. V was pared by 6 bases and J by 4 bases, with 18 bases of the junction left unmatched. Per the germline V gene, CDR1 is SNHLY and CDR2 is FYNNEI. Here the CDR3 reads CASSPLPQLAGNPYEQYF. The CDR3 DNA sequence: TGTGCCAGCAGCCCACTACCCCAACTAGCGGGGAACCCGTACGAGCAGTACTTC.

This clone was seen only once. This chain joins TRBV11-2 and TRBJ2-1, with TRBD2 matching over 8 bases. The V gene end was trimmed by 5 bases and the J gene end by 7 bases; junction bases not matched to a gene: 10. The CDR3 is 15 residues long. Germline V gives CDR1 SGHAT, CDR2 FQNNGV. The CDR3 nucleotides are TGTGCCAGCAGCAACTCCGGGGGGGCCTTGAATGAGCAGTTCTTC. Translating gives CASSNSGGALNEQFF.

This clone turned up a few times. V usage is TRBV5-1 and J usage is TRBJ2-1; 8 bases fit TRBD2. The J segment lost 3 bases and the V segment lost 1 base, leaving 6 bases of the junction unmatched. This CDR3 is built from 16 residues. Germline V CDR1 and CDR2: SGHRS, YFSETQ. CDR3 amino acids: CASSLSSGVNYNEQFF. The CDR3 bases are TGCGCCAGCAGCTTGAGTAGCGGGGTTAACTACAATGAGCAGTTCTTC.

This chain links TRBV2 with TRBJ2-7; no definite D call. V was pared by 2 bases and J by 0 bases, with 5 bases between. Germline-derived CDR1 and CDR2 are SNHLY and FYNNEI. CDR3 size: 13 residues. The CDR3 loop reads CASSERVSYEQYF. CDR3 nucleotides: TGTGCCAGCAGTGAACGGGTCTCCTACGAGCAGTACTTC.